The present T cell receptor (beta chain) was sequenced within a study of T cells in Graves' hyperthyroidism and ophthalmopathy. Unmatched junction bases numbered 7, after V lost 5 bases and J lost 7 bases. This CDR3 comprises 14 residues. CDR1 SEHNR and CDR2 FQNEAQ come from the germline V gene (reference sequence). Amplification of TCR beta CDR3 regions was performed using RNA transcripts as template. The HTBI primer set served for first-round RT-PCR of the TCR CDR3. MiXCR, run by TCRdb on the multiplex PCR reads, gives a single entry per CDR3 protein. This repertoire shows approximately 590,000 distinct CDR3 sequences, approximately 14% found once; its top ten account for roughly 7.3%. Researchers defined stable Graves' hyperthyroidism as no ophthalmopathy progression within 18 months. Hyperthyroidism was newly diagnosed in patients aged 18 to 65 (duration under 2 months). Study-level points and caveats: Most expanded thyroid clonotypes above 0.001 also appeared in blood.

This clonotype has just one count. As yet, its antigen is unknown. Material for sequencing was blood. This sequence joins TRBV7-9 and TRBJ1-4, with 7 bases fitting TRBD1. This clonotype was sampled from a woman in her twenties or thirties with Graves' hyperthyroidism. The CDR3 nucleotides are TGTGCCAGCAGCCCCGGACAGGCCGTTGAAAAACTGTTTTTT. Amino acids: CASSPGQAVEKLFF. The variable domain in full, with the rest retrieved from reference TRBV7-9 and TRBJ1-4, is DTGVSQNPRHKITKRGQNVTFRCDPISEHNRLYWYRQTLGQGPEFLTYFQNEAQLEKSRLLSDRFSAERPKGSFSTLEIQRTEQGDSAMYLCASSPGQAVEKLFFGSGTQLSVL.